Included here is one TCR beta chain sequence, with context. Its specificity is unknown. V lost 0 bases and J lost 12, with 12 bases in between. CDR3 length equals 13 residues. The entry originates in a study of response to subunit inactivated influenza vaccine. A single record per CDR3 protein comes from TCRdb applying MiXCR to the RT-PCR reads. The data contain about half a million distinct CDR3 sequences, around 9.9% of them singletons. Study results and caveats: New T cells are recruited in small numbers by each seasonal influenza vaccination, according to the authors' suggestion.

The input for sequencing was PBMCs from blood, taken around seven weeks after vaccination. This sequence originates from a man between 45 and 60 years old who received an inactivated influenza vaccine. The chain carries TRBV12-3 or TRBV12-4 and TRBJ2-1; TRBD2 is a possible D gene (6 bases). In nucleotides, the CDR3 is TGTGCCAGCAGTTTAGCGCTTGGGGGAGGGCAGTTCTTC. Translating gives CASSLALGGGQFF.